This T cell receptor (beta chain) was recovered during a study of shared clonotypes between healthy human individuals. Points from the study as a whole: Only blood samples were collected, and tissue repertoires likely differ.

Trimming cost V 2 bases and J 4 bases; bases outside gene matches: 6. The germline V gene has CDR1 SGHTA and CDR2 FQGTGA. The CDR3 is 16 residues long. A remark on this clone: Its antigen is currently unknown.

Some clones are missing from TCRdb's copy, which holds only in-frame ones; the method was immunoSEQ multiplex PCR. In the table there are about 2.2 million clones, roughly 95% of which are singletons. CD45RO negativity and positive selection for CCR7 defined naive CD8 cells, a population that excluded terminally differentiated effector memory CD45RA+ cells. The V and J genes are TRBV7-3 and TRBJ2-3; 10 bases align to TRBD2. The sequencing sample was made of naive CD8+ T cells from PBMCs. The clonotype comes from a man between 18 and 35 years old in good health. Some clones in this sample may be carry-over from other donors' samples. The CDR3 loop reads CASSLSAGGPADTQYF. CDR3 nucleotides: TGTGCCAGCAGCTTATCAGCGGGAGGGCCTGCAGATACGCAGTATTTT.